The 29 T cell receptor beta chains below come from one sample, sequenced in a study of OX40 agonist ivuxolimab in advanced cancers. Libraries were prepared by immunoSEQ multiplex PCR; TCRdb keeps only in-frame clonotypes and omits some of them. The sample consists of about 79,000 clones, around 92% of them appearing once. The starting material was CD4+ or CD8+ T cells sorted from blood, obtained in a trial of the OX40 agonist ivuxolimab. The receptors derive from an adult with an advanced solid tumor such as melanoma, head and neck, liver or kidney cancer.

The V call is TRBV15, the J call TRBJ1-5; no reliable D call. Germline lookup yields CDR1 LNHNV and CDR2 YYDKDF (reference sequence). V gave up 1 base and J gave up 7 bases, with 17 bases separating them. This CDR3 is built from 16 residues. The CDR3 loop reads CATSRVYRPLRQPQHF. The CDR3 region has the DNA TGTGCCACCAGCAGAGTTTACCGCCCCCTTCGGCAGCCCCAGCATTTT.

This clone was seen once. CDR3 sequence reads: CASSRKLLAGGTGELFF. The CDR3 nucleotides are TGTGCCAGCAGCCGAAAACTACTAGCGGGAGGCACCGGGGAGCTGTTTTTT. The chain uses TRBV5-4 and TRBJ2-2; 12 bases are a match to TRBD2. The CDR3 consists of 17 residues. Germline CDR1 SGHNT, CDR2 YYREEE (reference sequence). V lost 4 bases, J lost 4 bases, and 8 bases stayed unmatched.

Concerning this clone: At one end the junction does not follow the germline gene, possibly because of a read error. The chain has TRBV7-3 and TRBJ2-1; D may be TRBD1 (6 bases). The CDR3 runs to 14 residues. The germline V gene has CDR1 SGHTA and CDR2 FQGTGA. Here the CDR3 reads CASSITGTYNEQFF. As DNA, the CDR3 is TGTGCCAGCAGCATAACAGGGACCTACAATGAGCAGTTCTTC.

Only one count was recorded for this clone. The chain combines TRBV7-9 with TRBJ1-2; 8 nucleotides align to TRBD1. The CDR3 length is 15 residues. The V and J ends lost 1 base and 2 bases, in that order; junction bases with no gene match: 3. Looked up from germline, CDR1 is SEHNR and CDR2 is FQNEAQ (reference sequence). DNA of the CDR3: TGTGCCAGCAGCTTAGGTTCAGGGGGCAACTATGGCTACACCTTC. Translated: CASSLGSGGNYGYTF.

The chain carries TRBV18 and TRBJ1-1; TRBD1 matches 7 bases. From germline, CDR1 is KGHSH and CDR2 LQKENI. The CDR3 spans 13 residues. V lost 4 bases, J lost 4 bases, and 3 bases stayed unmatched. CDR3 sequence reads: CASSQTGSTEAFF. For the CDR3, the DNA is TGTGCCAGCTCACAGACAGGGTCCACTGAAGCTTTCTTT. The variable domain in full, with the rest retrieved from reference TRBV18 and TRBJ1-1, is NAGVMQNPRHLVRRRGQEARLRCSPMKGHSHVYWYRQLPEEGLKFMVYLQKENIIDESGMPKERFSAEFPKEGPSILRIQQVVRGDSAAYFCASSQTGSTEAFFGQGTRLTVV.

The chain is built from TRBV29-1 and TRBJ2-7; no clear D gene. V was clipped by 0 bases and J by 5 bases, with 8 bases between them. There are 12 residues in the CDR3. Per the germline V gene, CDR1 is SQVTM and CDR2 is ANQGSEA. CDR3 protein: CSVEDSRNEQYF. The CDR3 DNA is TGCAGCGTTGAAGATAGCCGAAACGAGCAGTACTTC.

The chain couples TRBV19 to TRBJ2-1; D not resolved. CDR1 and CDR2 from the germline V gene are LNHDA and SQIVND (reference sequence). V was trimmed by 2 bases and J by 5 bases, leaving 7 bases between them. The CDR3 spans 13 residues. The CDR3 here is CASSIRSDNEQFF. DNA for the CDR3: TGTGCCAGTAGTATAAGATCAGACAATGAGCAGTTCTTC.

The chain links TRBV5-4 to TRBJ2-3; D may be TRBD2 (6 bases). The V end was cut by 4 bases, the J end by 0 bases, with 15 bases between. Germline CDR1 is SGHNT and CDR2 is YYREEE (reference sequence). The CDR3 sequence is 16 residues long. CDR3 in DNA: TGTGCCAGCAGCCATTCTGGGGGGATTAGCACAGATACGCAGTATTTT. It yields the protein CASSHSGGISTDTQYF.

DNA for the CDR3: TGTGCCAGCAGCTTAGACGGGGCTGTGGACTATGGCTACACCTTC. The encoded protein is CASSLDGAVDYGYTF. The chain recombines TRBV7-2 with TRBJ1-2; TRBD1 is a possible D gene (5 bases). Trimming pared 1 base from V and 3 bases from J, leaving 12 bases between. Per germline, CDR1 SGHTA and CDR2 FQGNSA. The CDR3 runs 15 residues.

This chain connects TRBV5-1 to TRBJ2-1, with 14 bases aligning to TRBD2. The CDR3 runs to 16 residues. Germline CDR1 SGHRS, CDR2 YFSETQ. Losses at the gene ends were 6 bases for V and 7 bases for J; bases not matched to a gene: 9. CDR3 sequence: CASNGLAGGPGNEQFF. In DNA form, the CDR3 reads TGCGCCAGCAACGGACTAGCGGGAGGTCCGGGGAATGAGCAGTTCTTC.

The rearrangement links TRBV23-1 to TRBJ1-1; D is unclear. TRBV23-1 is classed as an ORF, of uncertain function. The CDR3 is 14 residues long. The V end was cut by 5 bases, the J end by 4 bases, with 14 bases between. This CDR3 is CASSSPRAPTEAFF. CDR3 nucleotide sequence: TGCGCCAGCAGTTCTCCCCGGGCGCCCACTGAAGCTTTCTTT.

CDR3 nucleotide sequence: TGCAGCGCCCGTTCGGCGGGGGAGACCCAGTACTTC. Its translation is CSARSAGETQYF. V usage is TRBV29-1 and J usage is TRBJ2-5; tentatively, D is TRBD2 (6 bases). V lost 7 bases and J 5 bases, leaving 14 bases between the germline ends. This CDR3 contains 12 residues. Germline values: CDR1 SQVTM, CDR2 ANQGSEA.

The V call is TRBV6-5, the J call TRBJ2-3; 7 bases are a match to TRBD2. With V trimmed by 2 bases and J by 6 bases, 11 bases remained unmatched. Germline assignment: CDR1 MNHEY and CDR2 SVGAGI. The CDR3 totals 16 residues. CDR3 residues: CASSYRFAGGGDTQYF. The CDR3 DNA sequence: TGTGCCAGCAGTTACCGATTTGCCGGGGGAGGGGATACGCAGTATTTT.

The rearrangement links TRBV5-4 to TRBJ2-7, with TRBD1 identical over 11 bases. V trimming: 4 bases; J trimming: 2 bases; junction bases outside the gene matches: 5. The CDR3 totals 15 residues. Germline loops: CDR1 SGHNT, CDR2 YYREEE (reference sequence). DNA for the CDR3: TGTGCCAGCAGCCTAGGACAGGGGGCCACCTACGAGCAGTACTTC. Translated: CASSLGQGATYEQYF.

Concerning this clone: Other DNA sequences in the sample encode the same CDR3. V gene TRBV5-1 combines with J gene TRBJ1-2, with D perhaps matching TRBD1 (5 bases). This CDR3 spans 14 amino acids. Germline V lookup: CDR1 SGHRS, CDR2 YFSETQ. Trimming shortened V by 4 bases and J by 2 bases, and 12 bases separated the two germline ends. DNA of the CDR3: TGCGCCAGCAGCCCCGTTTCAGGGAACTATGGCTACACCTTC. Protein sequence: CASSPVSGNYGYTF.

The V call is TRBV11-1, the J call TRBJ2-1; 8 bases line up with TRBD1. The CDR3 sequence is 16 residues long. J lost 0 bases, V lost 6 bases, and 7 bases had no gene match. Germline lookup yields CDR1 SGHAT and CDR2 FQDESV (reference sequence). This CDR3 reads CASRPRTGSSYNEQFF. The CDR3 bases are TGTGCCAGCAGGCCTAGGACAGGGAGCTCCTACAATGAGCAGTTCTTC.

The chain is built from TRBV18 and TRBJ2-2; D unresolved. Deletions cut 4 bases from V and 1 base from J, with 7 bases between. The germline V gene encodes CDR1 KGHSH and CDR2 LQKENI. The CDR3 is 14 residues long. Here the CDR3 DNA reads TGTGCCAGCTCACTCTTCAAGAACACCGGGGAGCTGTTTTTT. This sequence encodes CASSLFKNTGELFF.

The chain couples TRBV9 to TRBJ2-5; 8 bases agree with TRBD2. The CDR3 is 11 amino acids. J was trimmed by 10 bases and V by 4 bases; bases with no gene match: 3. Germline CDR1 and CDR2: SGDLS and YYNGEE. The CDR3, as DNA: TGTGCCAGCAGCTCCGGGGGGGTCCAGTACTTC. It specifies CASSSGGVQYF.

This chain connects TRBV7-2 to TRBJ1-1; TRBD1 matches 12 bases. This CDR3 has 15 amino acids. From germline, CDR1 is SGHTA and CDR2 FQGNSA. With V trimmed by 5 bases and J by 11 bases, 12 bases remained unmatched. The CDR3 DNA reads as TGTGCCAGCAGCCCCGGGACAGGGGGCCTGTCGGGGGCTTTCTTT. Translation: CASSPGTGGLSGAFF.

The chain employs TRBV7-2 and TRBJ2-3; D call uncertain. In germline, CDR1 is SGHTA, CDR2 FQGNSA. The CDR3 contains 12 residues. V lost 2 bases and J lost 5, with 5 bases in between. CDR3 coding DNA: TGTGCCAGCAGCTTAAACAGAGATACGCAGTATTTT. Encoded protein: CASSLNRDTQYF.

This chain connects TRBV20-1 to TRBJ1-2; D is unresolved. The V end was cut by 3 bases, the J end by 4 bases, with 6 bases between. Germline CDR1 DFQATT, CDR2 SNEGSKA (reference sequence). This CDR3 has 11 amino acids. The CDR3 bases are TGCAGTGCTAGTAATAGCTATGGCTACACCTTC. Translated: CSASNSYGYTF.

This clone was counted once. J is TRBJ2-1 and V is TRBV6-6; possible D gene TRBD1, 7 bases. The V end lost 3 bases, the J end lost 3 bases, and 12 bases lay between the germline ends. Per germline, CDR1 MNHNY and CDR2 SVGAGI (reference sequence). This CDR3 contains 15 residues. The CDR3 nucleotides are TGTGCCAGCAGTTATGGAGGGGGCGGCTACAATGAGCAGTTCTTC. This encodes CASSYGGGGYNEQFF.

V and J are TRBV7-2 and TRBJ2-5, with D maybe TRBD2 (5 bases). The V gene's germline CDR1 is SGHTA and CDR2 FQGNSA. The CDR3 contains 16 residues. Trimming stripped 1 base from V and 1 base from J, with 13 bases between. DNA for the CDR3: TGTGCCAGCAGCTTAGGAACAGCCGGAGGCCAAGAGACCCAGTACTTC. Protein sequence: CASSLGTAGGQETQYF.

The CDR3 reads CASSLGGGYTF. As DNA, the CDR3 is TGTGCCAGCAGCTTGGGCGGCGGCTACACCTTC. The gene calls are TRBV5-6 and TRBJ1-2; unclear D gene. CDR3 length equals 11 residues. The germline V and J ends were trimmed by 0 bases and 8 bases, with 5 bases remaining between them. Germline CDR1 and CDR2: SGHDT and YYEEEE.

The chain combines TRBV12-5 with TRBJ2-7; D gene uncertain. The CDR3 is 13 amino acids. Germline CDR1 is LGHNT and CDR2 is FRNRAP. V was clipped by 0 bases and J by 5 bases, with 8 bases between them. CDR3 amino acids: CASGLVRSHEQYF. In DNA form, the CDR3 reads TGTGCTAGTGGTTTGGTACGGTCGCACGAGCAGTACTTC.

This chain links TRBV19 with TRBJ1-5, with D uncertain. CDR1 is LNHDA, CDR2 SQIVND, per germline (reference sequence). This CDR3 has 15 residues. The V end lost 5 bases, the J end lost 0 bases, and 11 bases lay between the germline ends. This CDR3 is CASSVESHSNQPQHF. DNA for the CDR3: TGTGCCAGTAGTGTCGAGTCGCATAGCAATCAGCCCCAGCATTTT.

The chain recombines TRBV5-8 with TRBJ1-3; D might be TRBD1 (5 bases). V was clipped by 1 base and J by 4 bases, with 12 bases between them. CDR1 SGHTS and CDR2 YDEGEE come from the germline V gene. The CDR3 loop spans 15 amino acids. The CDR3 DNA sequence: TGTGCCAGCAGCTTGTCGAGAGGGGAAGGAAACACCATATATTTT. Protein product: CASSLSRGEGNTIYF.

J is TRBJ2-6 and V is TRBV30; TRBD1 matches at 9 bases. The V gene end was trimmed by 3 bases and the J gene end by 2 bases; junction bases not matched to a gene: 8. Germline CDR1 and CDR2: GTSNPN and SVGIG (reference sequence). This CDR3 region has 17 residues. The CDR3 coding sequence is TGTGCCTGGAGGCACCTATGGGACAGGGCTGGGGCCAACGTCCTGACTTTC. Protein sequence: CAWRHLWDRAGANVLTF. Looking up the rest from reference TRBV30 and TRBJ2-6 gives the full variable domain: SQTIHQWPATLVQPVGSPLSLECTVEGTSNPNLYWYRQAAGRGLQLLFYSVGIGQISSEVPQNLSASRPQDRQFILSSKKLLLSDSGFYLCAWRHLWDRAGANVLTFGAGSRLTVL.

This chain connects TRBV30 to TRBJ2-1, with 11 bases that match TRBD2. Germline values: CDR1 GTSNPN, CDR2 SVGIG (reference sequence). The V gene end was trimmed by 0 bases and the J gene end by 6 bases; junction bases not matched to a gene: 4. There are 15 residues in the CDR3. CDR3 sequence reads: CAWSVGSGRVNEQFF. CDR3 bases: TGTGCCTGGAGTGTAGGTAGCGGGAGGGTCAATGAGCAGTTCTTC.